The T cell receptor beta chain under discussion was sequenced for a study of blood T cell repertoires in COVID-19. Per the original methods: Reference gene primers were amplified, and this amplification served to estimate nucleated cell counts. The repertoire was sequenced with immunoSEQ multiplex PCR; TCRdb's copy has only in-frame clones and lacks some. V and J calls and clone size follow that table, whereas D and trimming were derived from the DNA. The data show about 190,000 clones, with roughly 89% seen just once and around an eighth held by the top ten. The receptor was isolated from a woman in her 70s with COVID-19, enrolled during active disease. What was sequenced was peripheral blood.

CDR3 sequence: CASSIRAEDSYEQYF. The CDR3 nucleotides read TGTGCCAGTAGTATTAGAGCGGAGGACTCCTACGAGCAGTACTTC. The gene calls are TRBV19 and TRBJ2-7, with a weak D call TRBD2 (5 bases). Germline V gene data show CDR1 as LNHDA and CDR2 as SQIVND (reference sequence). Trimming pared 3 bases from V and 0 bases from J, leaving 12 bases between. The CDR3 sequence is 15 residues long.